The T cell receptor beta chain under discussion was sequenced for a study of T cell changes during pregnancy in multiple sclerosis. This clone appeared a few times. The protocol was immunoSEQ multiplex PCR, while the TCRdb copy is restricted to in-frame clones and leaves out a portion. This repertoire shows some 40,000 clones, 80% to 95% found once; its top ten account for around a quarter. Trimming took off 4 bases at V and 9 bases at J, with 4 bases between the two ends. Germline V gives CDR1 SGHAT, CDR2 FQNNGV. The CDR3 is made up of 10 amino acids. The source is a female donor with multiple sclerosis, enrolled in a pregnancy study. The sequences come from CD8+ T cells from peripheral blood mononuclear cells, collected before pregnancy. V is TRBV11-2 and J is TRBJ2-1; D is unclear. The CDR3 protein is CASSYGEQFF. The CDR3, as DNA: TGTGCCAGCAGCTACGGTGAGCAGTTCTTC.